Only a few counts were recorded for the clone carrying this T cell receptor beta chain. These data come from a study of cytomegalovirus exposure and HLA in healthy donors. Trimming took off 8 bases at V and 4 bases at J, with 19 bases between the two ends. Germline-derived CDR1 and CDR2 are LNHNV and YYDKDF (reference sequence). This CDR3 has 15 amino acids. Amplification used 60 Vbeta primers and 13 Jbeta primers. The repertoire was sequenced with immunoSEQ multiplex PCR; TCRdb's copy has only in-frame clones and lacks some. The table records 150,000 to 200,000 clones, 80% of them present only once. The rearrangement links TRBV15 to TRBJ2-3, with D possibly matching TRBD2 (5 bases). What was sequenced was PBMCs. The TCR originated in a woman aged 45-65 years in good health and CMV-seronegative. The CDR3 here is CATSHGGSVADTQYF. DNA of the CDR3: TGTGCCACCTCCCACGGAGGTAGCGTCGCAGATACGCAGTATTTT.